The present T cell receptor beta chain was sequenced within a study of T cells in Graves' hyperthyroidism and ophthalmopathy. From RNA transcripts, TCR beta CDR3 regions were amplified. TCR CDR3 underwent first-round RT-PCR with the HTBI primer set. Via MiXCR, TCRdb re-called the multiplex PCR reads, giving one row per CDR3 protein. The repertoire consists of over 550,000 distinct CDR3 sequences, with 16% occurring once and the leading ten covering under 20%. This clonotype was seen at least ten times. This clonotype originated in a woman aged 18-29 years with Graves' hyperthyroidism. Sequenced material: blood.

The CDR3 here is CASLGSTNEKLFF. The CDR3, as DNA: TGTGCCAGCCTGGGATCAACTAATGAAAAACTGTTTTTT. V is TRBV2 and J is TRBJ1-4, with no clear D. Germline V lookup: CDR1 SNHLY, CDR2 FYNNEI. Trimming stripped 8 bases from V and 0 bases from J, with 7 bases between. This CDR3 region has 13 residues.